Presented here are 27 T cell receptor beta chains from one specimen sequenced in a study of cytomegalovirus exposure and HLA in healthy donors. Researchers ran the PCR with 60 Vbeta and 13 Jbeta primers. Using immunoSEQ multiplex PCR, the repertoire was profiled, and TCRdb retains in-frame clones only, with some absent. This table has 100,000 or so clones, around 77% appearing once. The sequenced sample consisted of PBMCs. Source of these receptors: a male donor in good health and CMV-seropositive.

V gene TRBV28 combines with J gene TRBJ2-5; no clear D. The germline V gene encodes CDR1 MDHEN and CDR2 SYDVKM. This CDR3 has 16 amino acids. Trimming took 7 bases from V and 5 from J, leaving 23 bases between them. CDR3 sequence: CASTERSAIDGETQYF. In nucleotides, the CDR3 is TGTGCCAGCACCGAAAGGAGCGCAATAGATGGGGAGACCCAGTACTTC. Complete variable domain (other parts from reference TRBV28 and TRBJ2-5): DVKVTQSSRYLVKRTGEKVFLECVQDMDHENMFWYRQDPGLGLRLIYFSYDVKMKEKGDIPEGYSVSREKKERFSLILESASTNQTSMYLCASTERSAIDGETQYFGPGTRLLVL.

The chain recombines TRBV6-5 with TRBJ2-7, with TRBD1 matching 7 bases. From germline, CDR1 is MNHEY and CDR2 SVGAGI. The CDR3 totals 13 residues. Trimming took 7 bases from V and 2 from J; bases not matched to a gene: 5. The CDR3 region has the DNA TGTGCCAGCAAGGTTGGGACAGCCTACGAGCAGTACTTC. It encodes CASKVGTAYEQYF.

The CDR3: CASNTGGSNLGPQHF. CDR3 sequence (DNA): TGTGCCAGTAACACAGGGGGAAGTAACCTGGGGCCCCAGCATTTT. This sequence joins TRBV19 and TRBJ1-5; 8 bases line up with TRBD1. Trimming removed 7 bases from V and 9 bases from J; junction bases left unmatched: 14. The CDR3 has 15 amino acids. Germline V lookup: CDR1 LNHDA, CDR2 SQIVND (reference sequence).

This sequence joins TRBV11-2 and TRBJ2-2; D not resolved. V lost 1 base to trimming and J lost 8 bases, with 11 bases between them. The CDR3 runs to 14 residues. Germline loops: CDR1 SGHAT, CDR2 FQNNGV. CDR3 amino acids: CASSLGMSGGELFF. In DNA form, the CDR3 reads TGTGCCAGCAGCTTAGGAATGTCGGGTGGGGAGCTGTTTTTT. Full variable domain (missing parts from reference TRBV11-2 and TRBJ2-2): EAGVAQSPRYKIIEKRQSVAFWCNPISGHATLYWYQQILGQGPKLLIQFQNNGVVDDSQLPKDRFSAERLKGVDSTLKIQPAKLEDSAVYLCASSLGMSGGELFFGEGSRLTVL.

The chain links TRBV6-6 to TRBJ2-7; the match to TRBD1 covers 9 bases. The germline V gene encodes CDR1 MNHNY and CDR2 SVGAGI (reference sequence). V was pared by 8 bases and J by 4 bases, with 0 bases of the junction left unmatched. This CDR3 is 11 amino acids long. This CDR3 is CASGTGYEQYF. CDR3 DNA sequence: TGTGCCAGCGGGACAGGGTACGAGCAGTACTTC.

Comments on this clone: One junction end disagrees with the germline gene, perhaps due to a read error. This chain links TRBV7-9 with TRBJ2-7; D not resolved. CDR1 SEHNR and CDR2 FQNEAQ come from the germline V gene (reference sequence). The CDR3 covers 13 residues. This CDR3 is CSSSLVNSQGQYF. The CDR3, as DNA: TGTTCCAGCAGCTTAGTCAACAGCCAAGGGCAGTACTTC.

The CDR3: CASTRTALTNEKLFF. CDR3 DNA: TGTGCCAGCACACGGACAGCTTTAACTAATGAAAAACTGTTTTTT. The genes are TRBV27 and TRBJ1-4; maybe TRBD1 (6 bases). Looked up from germline, CDR1 is MNHEY and CDR2 is SMNVEV (reference sequence). CDR3 size: 15 residues. V was clipped by 7 bases and J by 1 base, with 13 bases between them. Together with reference TRBV27 and TRBJ1-4, the CDR3 gives the full variable domain: EAQVTQNPRYLITVTGKKLTVTCSQNMNHEYMSWYRQDPGLGLRQIYYSMNVEVTDKGDVPEGYKVSRKEKRNFPLILESPSPNQTSLYFCASTRTALTNEKLFFGSGTQLSVL.

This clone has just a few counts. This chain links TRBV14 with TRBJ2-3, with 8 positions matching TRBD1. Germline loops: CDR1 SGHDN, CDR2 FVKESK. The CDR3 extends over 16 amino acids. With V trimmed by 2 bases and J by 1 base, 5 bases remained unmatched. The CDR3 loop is CASSQHGTGGTDTQYF. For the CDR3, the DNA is TGTGCCAGCAGCCAACACGGGACAGGCGGCACAGATACGCAGTATTTT. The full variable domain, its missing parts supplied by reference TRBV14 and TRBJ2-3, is EAGVTQFPSHSVIEKGQTVTLRCDPISGHDNLYWYRRVMGKEIKFLLHFVKESKQDESGMPNNRFLAERTGGTYSTLKVQPAELEDSGVYFCASSQHGTGGTDTQYFGPGTRLTVL.

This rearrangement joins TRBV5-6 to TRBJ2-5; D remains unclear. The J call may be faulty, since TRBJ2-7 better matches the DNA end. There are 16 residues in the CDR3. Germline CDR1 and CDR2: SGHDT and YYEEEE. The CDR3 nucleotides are TGTGCCAGCAGCTTGGGGTACCACCGTAACTCCTACGAGCAGTACTTC. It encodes CASSLGYHRNSYEQYF.

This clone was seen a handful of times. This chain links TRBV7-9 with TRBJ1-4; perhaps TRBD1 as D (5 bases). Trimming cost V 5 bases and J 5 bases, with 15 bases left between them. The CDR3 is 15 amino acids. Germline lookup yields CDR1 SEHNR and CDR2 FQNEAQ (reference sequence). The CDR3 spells CASSPTQGYNEKLFF. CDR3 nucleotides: TGTGCCAGCAGCCCTACTCAGGGATACAATGAAAAACTGTTTTTT.

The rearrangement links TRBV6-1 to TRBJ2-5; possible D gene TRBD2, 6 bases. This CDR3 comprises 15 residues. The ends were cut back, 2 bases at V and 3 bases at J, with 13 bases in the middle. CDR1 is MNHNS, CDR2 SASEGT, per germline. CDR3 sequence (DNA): TGTGCCAGCAGTGAATTCTGGGGGGAAGAAGAGACCCAGTACTTC. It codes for CASSEFWGEEETQYF.

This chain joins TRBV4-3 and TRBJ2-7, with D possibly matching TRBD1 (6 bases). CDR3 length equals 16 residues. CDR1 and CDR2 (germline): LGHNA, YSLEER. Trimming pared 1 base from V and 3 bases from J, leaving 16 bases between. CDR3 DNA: TGCGCCAGCAGCCAAGGGCGAGGTGGGACACACTACGAGCAGTACTTC. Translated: CASSQGRGGTHYEQYF.

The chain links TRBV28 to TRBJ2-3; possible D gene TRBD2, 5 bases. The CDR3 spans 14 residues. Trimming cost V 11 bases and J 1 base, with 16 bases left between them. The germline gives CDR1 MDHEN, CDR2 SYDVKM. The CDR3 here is CASQREVGTDTQYF. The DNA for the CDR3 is TGTGCCTCACAGAGGGAAGTCGGCACAGATACGCAGTATTTT.

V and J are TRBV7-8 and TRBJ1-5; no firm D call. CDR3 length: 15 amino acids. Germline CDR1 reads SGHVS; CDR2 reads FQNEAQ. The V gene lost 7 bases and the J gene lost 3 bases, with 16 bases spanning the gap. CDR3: CASTPAGPNNQPQHF. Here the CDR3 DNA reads TGTGCCAGCACCCCGGCTGGGCCCAACAATCAGCCCCAGCATTTT.

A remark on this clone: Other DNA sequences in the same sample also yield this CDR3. In DNA, the CDR3 is TGTGCCAGCAGTTACGCCGGCACTGAAGCTTTCTTT. Encoded protein: CASSYAGTEAFF. The chain is built from TRBV6-5 and TRBJ1-1; D gene uncertain. The CDR3 runs to 12 residues. V was cut by 2 bases and J by 4 bases, with 5 bases left in between. Per the germline V gene, CDR1 is MNHEY and CDR2 is SVGAGI.

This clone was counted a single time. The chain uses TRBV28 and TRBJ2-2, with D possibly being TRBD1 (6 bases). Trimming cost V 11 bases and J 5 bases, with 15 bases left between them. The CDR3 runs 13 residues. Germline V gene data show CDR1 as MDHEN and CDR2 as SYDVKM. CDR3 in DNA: TGTGCCTGTTTAAGGGGGTCGACCGGGGAGCTGTTTTTT. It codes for CACLRGSTGELFF. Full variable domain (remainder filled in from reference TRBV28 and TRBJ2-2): DVKVTQSSRYLVKRTGEKVFLECVQDMDHENMFWYRQDPGLGLRLIYFSYDVKMKEKGDIPEGYSVSREKKERFSLILESASTNQTSMYLCACLRGSTGELFFGEGSRLTVL.

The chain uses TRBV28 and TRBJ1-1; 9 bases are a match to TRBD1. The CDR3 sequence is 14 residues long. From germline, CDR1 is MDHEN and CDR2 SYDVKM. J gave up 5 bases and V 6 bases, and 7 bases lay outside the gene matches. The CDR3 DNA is TGTGCCAGCAGATATCGGGACAGGGTAACTGAAGCTTTCTTT. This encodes CASRYRDRVTEAFF.

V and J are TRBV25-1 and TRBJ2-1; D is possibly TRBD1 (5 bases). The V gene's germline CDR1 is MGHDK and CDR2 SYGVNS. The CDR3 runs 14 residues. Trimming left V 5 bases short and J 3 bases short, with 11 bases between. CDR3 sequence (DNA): TGTGCCAGCAGTCTGTCAGGGTACTACAATGAGCAGTTCTTC. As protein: CASSLSGYYNEQFF.

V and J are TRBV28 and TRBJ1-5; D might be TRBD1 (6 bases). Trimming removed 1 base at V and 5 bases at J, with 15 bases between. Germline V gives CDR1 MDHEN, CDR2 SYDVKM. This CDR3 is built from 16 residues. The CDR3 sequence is CASSLFPNRDHQPQHF. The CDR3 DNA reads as TGTGCCAGCAGTTTATTTCCCAACAGGGATCATCAGCCCCAGCATTTT. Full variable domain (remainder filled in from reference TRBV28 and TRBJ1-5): DVKVTQSSRYLVKRTGEKVFLECVQDMDHENMFWYRQDPGLGLRLIYFSYDVKMKEKGDIPEGYSVSREKKERFSLILESASTNQTSMYLCASSLFPNRDHQPQHFGDGTRLSIL.

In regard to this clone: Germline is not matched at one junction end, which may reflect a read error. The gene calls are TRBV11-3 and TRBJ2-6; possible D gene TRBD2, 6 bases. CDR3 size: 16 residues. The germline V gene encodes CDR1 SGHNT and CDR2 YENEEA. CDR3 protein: CASSPSWDSGANGLTF. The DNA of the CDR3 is TGTGCCAGCAGCCCTTCATGGGACTCTGGGGCCAACGGCCTGACTTTC.

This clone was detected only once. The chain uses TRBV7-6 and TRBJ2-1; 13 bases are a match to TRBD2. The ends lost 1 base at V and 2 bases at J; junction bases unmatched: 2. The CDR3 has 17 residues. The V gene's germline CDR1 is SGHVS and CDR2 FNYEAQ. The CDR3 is CASSLVGTSGTYNEQFF. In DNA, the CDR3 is TGTGCCAGCAGCTTAGTGGGGACTAGCGGGACCTACAATGAGCAGTTCTTC.

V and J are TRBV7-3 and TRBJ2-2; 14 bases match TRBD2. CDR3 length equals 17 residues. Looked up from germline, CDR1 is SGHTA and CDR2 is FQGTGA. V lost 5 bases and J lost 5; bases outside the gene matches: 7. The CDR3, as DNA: TGTGCCAGCAGCCCGGGACTAGCGGGAGCAGGAACCGGGGAGCTGTTTTTT. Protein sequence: CASSPGLAGAGTGELFF.

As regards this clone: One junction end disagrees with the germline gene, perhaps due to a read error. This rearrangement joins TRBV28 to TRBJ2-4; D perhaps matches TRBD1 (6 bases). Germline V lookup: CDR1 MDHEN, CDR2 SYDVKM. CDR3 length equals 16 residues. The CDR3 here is CASSEPTGFPGNSQYF. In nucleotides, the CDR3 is TGTGCCAGCAGTGAACCTACAGGGTTCCCCGGAAACAGTCAGTACTTC. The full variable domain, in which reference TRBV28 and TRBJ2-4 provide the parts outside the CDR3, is DVKVTQSSRYLVKRTGEKVFLECVQDMDHENMFWYRQDPGLGLRLIYFSYDVKMKEKGDIPEGYSVSREKKERFSLILESASTNQTSMYLCASSEPTGFPGNSQYFGAGTRLSVL.

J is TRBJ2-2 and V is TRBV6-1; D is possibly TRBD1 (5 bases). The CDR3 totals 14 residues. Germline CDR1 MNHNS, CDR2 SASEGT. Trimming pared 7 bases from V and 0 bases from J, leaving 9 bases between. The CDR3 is CASNRRANTGELFF. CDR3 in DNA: TGTGCCAGCAACAGGCGAGCGAACACCGGGGAGCTGTTTTTT.

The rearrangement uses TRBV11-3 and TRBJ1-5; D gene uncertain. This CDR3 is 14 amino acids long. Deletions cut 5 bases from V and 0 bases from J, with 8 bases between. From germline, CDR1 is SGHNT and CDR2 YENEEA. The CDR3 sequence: CASSPGVSNQPQHF. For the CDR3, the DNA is TGTGCCAGCAGCCCCGGAGTTAGCAATCAGCCCCAGCATTTT.

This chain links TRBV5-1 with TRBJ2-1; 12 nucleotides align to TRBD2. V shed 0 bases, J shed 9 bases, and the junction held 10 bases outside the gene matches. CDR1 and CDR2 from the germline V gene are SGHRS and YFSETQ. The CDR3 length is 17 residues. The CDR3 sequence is CASSLVPLAGGVSEQFF. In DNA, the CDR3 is TGCGCCAGCAGCTTGGTGCCCCTAGCGGGAGGGGTGAGTGAGCAGTTCTTC.

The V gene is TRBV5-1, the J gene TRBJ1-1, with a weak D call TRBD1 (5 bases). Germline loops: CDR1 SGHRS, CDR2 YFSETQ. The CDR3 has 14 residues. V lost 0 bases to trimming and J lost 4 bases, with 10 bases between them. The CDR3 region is CASSLAAGSTEAFF. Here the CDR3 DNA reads TGCGCCAGCAGCTTGGCAGCAGGGTCCACTGAAGCTTTCTTT.